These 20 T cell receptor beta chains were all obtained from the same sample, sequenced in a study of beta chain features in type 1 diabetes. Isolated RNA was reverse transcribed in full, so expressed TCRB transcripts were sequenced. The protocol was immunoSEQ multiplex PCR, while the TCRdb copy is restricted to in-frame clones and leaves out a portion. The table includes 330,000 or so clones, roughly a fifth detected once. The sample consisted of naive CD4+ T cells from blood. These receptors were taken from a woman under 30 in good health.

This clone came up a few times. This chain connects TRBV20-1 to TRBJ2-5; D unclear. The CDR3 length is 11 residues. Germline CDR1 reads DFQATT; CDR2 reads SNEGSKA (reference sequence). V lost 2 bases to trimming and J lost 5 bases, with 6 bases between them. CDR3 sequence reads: CSARTQETQYF. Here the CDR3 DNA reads TGCAGTGCTAGAACACAGGAGACCCAGTACTTC.

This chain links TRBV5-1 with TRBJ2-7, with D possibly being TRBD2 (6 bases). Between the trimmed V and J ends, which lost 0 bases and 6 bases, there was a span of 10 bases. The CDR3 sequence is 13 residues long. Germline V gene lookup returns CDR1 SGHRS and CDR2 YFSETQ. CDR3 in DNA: TGCGCCAGCAGCTTGGAAGGGCGGGGCGAGCAGTACTTC. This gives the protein CASSLEGRGEQYF.

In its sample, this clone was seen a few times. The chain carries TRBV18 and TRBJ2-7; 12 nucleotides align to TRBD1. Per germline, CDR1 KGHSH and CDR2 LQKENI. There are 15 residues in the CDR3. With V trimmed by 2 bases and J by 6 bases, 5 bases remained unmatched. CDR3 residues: CASSPSPGQGAEQYF. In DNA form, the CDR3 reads TGTGCCAGCTCACCATCCCCGGGACAGGGGGCCGAGCAGTACTTC.

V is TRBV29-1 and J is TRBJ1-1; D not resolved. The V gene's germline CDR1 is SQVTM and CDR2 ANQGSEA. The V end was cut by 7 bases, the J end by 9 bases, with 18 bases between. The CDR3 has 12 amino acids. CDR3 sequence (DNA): TGCAGCGCCCGGCGACCTGAGGGTCAAGCTTTCTTT. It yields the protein CSARRPEGQAFF.

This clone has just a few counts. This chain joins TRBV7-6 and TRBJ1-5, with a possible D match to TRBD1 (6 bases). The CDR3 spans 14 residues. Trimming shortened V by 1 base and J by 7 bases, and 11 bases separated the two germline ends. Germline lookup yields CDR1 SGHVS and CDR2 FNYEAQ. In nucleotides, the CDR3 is TGTGCCAGCAGCTTAGGGGCAGGGGAACAGCCCCAGCATTTT. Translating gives CASSLGAGEQPQHF.

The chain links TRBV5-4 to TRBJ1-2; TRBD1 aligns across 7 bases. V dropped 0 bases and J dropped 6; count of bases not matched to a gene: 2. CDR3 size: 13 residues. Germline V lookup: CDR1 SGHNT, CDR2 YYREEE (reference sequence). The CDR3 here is CASSLGTGDGYTF. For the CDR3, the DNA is TGTGCCAGCAGCTTGGGGACAGGCGATGGCTACACCTTC.

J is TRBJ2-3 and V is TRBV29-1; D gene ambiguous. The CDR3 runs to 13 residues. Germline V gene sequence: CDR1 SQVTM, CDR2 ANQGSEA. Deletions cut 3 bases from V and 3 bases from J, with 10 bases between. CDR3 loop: CSVEVTRTDTQYF. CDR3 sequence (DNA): TGCAGCGTTGAGGTCACCAGAACAGATACGCAGTATTTT.

The CDR3 sequence: CASSLAAGDNEQFF. In nucleotides, the CDR3 is TGCGCCAGCAGCTTGGCGGCGGGAGACAATGAGCAGTTCTTC. The chain is built from TRBV5-1 and TRBJ2-1, with 7 nucleotides matching TRBD2. The CDR3 spans 14 residues. The V gene end was trimmed by 0 bases and the J gene end by 5 bases; junction bases not matched to a gene: 2. The germline CDR1 and CDR2 sequences are SGHRS and YFSETQ.

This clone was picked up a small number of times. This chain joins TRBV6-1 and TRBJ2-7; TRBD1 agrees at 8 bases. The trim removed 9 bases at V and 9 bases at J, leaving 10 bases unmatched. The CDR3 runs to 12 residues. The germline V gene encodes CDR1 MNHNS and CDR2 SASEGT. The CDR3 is CASRQGLSWQYF. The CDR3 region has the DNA TGTGCCAGTCGACAGGGGTTAAGTTGGCAGTACTTC.

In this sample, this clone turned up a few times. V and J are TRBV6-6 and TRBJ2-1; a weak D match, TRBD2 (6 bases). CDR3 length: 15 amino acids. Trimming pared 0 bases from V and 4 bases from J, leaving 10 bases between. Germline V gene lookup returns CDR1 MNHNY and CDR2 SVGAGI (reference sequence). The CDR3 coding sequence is TGTGCCAGCAGTTACTCCGGGACTGGGTACAATGAGCAGTTCTTC. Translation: CASSYSGTGYNEQFF.

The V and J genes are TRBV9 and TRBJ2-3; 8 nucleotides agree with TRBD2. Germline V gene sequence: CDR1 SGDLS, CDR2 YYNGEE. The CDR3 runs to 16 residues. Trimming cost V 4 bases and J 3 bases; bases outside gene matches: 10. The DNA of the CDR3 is TGTGCCAGCAGCCCCCAGAGCGGGGGCCTGACAGATACGCAGTATTTT. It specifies CASSPQSGGLTDTQYF.

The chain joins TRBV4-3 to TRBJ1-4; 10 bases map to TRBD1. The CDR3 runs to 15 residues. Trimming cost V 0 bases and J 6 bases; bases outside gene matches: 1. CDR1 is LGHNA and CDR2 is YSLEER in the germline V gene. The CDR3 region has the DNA TGCGCCAGCAGCCAAGAAGGGACAGGGGATGAAAAACTGTTTTTT. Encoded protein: CASSQEGTGDEKLFF.

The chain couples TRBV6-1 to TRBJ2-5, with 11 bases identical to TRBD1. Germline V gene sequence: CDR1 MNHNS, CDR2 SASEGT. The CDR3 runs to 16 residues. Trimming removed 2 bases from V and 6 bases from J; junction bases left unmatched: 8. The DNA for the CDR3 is TGTGCCAGCAGTGAACCGACTGGACAGGGGGCGAAGACCCAGTACTTC. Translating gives CASSEPTGQGAKTQYF.

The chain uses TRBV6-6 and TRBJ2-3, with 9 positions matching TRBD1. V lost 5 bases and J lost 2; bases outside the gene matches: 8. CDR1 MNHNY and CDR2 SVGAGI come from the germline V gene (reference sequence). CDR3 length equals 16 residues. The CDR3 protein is CASSPGQGSSTDTQYF. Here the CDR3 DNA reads TGTGCCAGCAGTCCCGGACAGGGGTCCTCCACAGATACGCAGTATTTT.

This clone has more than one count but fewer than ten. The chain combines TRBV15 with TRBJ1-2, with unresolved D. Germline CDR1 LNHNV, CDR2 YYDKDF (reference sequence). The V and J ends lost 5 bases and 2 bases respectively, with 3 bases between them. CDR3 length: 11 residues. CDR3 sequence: CATSANYGYTF. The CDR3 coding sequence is TGTGCCACCAGCGCGAACTATGGCTACACCTTC.

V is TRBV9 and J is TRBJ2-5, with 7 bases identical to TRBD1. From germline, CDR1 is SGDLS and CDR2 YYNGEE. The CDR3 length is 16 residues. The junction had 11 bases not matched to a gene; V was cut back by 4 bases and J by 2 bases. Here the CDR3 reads CASSLRGQLLQETQYF. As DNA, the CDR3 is TGTGCCAGCAGCCTTAGGGGACAGCTATTACAAGAGACCCAGTACTTC.

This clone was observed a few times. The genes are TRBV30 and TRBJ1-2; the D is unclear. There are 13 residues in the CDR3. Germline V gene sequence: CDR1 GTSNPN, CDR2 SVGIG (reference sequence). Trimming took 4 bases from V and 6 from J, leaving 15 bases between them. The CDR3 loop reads CAWISRRSNGYTF. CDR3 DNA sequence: TGTGCCTGGATCTCGAGGCGTTCTAATGGCTACACCTTC. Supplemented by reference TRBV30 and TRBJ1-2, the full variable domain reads SQTIHQWPATLVQPVGSPLSLECTVEGTSNPNLYWYRQAAGRGLQLLFYSVGIGQISSEVPQNLSASRPQDRQFILSSKKLLLSDSGFYLCAWISRRSNGYTFGSGTRLTVV.

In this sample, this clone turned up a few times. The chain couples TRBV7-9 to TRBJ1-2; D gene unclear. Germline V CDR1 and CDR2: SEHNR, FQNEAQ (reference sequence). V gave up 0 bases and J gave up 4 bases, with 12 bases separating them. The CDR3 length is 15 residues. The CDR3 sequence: CASSLAVSFFYGYTF. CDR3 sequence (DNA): TGTGCCAGCAGCTTAGCGGTCAGTTTTTTCTATGGCTACACCTTC.

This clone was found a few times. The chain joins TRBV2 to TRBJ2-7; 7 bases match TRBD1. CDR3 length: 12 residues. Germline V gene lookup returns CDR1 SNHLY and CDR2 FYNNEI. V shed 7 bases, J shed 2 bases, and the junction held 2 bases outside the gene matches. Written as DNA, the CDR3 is TGTGCCAGCACCGGACAGGCCTACGAGCAGTACTTC. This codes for CASTGQAYEQYF.

The CDR3 is CASRDLGATDTQYF. CDR3 DNA: TGTGCCAGCAGGGACTTAGGAGCAACAGATACGCAGTATTTT. The genes are TRBV6-1 and TRBJ2-3, with a weak D call TRBD2 (5 bases). CDR1 is MNHNS and CDR2 is SASEGT in the germline V gene. Trimming removed 6 bases at V and 3 bases at J, with 13 bases between. CDR3 length: 14 amino acids.